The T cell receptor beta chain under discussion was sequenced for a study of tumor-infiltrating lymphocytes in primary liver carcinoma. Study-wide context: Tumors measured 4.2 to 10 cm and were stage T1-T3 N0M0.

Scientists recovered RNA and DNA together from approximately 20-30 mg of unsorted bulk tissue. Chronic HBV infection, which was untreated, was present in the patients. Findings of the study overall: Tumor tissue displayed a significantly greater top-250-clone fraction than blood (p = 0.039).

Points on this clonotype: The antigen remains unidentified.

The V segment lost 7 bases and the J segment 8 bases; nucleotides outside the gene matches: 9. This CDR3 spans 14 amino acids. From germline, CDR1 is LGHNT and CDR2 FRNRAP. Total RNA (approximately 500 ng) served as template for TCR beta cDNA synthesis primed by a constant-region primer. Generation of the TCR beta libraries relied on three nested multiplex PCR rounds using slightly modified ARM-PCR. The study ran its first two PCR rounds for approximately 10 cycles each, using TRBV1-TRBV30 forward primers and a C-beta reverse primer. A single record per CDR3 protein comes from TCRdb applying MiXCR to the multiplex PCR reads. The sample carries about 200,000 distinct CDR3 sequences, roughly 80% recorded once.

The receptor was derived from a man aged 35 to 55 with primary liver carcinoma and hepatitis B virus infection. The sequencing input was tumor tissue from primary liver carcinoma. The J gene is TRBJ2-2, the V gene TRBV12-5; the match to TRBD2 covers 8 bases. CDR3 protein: CASDETSGAGELFF. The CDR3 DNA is TGTGCTAGTGACGAAACTAGCGGCGCGGGGGAGCTGTTTTTT.